This TCR beta chain was captured in a study of shared clonotypes between healthy human individuals. From CD4+ cells came CD45RA+ naive and CD45RA-negative memory subsets. Broader study findings: It was observed that 5% to 6.5% of naive CD4 clonotypes were shared across a handful of donors. Depth of sequencing was expected to influence donor clonotype sharing.

Clones were sequenced by immunoSEQ multiplex PCR, and TCRdb holds only the in-frame ones, with some missing. The profile shows 1,400,000 or so clones, 98% of them singletons. Germline V lookup: CDR1 DFQATT, CDR2 SNEGSKA (reference sequence). The ends were cut back, 3 bases at V and 6 bases at J, with 7 bases in the middle. The CDR3 spans 11 residues. Worth noting for this clone: Its antigen is not known.

The J gene is TRBJ2-3, the V gene TRBV20-1; D unclear. The receptor's source is a man under 40 in good health. The material sequenced was naive CD4+ T cells sorted from blood. The sample's subset: CD45RA+ positively selected. This chain's CDR3 is CSASHADTQYF. The CDR3 coding sequence is TGCAGTGCTAGTCACGCCGATACGCAGTATTTT.